This T cell receptor beta chain appears in the sequencing data of a study of cytomegalovirus exposure and HLA in healthy donors. The CDR3 contains 18 residues when both ends are counted. Germline lookup yields CDR1 MDHEN and CDR2 SYDVKM. A note on this clone: It is unclear where the CDR3 begins or ends on the DNA, so no DNA is shown, and the CDR3 is as TCRdb lists it.

PCR employed 60 Vbeta and 13 Jbeta primers. Profiling relied on immunoSEQ multiplex PCR, and the TCRdb table lists in-frame clones only, not all of them. The repertoire holds some 150,000 clones, roughly 80% seen once, with 3.5% in the top ten. The sequence was collected from a human donor in good health. The material sequenced was PBMCs. The gene calls are TRBV28 and TRBJ1-2. The CDR3 sequence: CASSSILWGEGTLYGYPF.